This is a list of T cell receptor beta chains from one sample in a study of T cell changes during pregnancy in multiple sclerosis. Here immunoSEQ multiplex PCR was the method, and the copy in TCRdb shows in-frame clones only, minus some. The sample shows about 60,000 clones, approximately 94% of them seen only once. The material was CD8+ T cells from peripheral blood mononuclear cells, obtained in the second trimester of pregnancy. These receptor sequences come from a female donor with multiple sclerosis, enrolled in a pregnancy study. Each CDR3 is given with its conserved first and last residue. D genes are given only for firm matches. For some rows the clone size is stated as once, few or many, or as a class when expanded; others skip it.

TRBV28,.,TRBJ2-1,TRBD2,TGTGCCAGCAGTCGTAGCGGGAGTCCCCCCTACAATGAGCAGTTCTTC,CASSRSGSPPYNEQFF
TRBV10-3,.,TRBJ2-7,.,TGTGCCATCACCCCCGGGGACACCTACGAGCAGTACTTC,CAITPGDTYEQYF
TRBV19,few,TRBJ1-1,.,TGTGCCAGTAGTCCCACAGGGTACACTGAAGCTTTCTTT,CASSPTGYTEAFF
TRBV7-9,.,TRBJ2-1,.,TGTGCCAGCAGCTCCTTCTACGGACAGAGCAATGAGCAGTTCTTC,CASSSFYGQSNEQFF
TRBV19,.,TRBJ1-6,TRBD1,TGTGCCAGTACCCCAGGGGGCAATTCACCCCTCCACTTT,CASTPGGNSPLHF
TRBV28,.,TRBJ1-5,TRBD1,TGTGCCAGCAGCCTGGGACAGGGGGCCTATCAGCCCCAGCATTTT,CASSLGQGAYQPQHF
TRBV9,.,TRBJ2-3,TRBD2,TGTGCCAGCTCTTTTCTAGCGGGAGCCACAGATACGCAGTATTTT,CASSFLAGATDTQYF
TRBV2,once,TRBJ2-7,TRBD1,TGTGCCAGCAGTGAGGTTGGGACAGCACCTTACGAGCAGTACTTC,CASSEVGTAPYEQYF
TRBV7-3,.,TRBJ2-1,.,TGTGCCAGCGGGGGAGGCCCCTACAATGAGCAGTTCTTC,CASGGGPYNEQFF
TRBV5-1,.,TRBJ2-1,TRBD2,TGCGCCAGCAGCTTGACTAGCGGGAATGAGCAGTTCTTC,CASSLTSGNEQFF
TRBV5-4,once,TRBJ2-1,TRBD2,TGTGCCAGCAGCTTGGGGGCAGCGGGAGCCTTCAATGAGCAGTTCTTC,CASSLGAAGAFNEQFF
TRBV30,once,TRBJ2-1,.,TGTGCCTGGAGTGAGGGACTTTACAATGAGCAGTTCTTC,CAWSEGLYNEQFF
TRBV7-8,.,TRBJ2-1,TRBD2,TGTGCCAGCAGCCGTCCGGGACTAGCGGGGGAGGGTGGCTCCTACAATGAGCAGTTCTTC,CASSRPGLAGEGGSYNEQFF
TRBV19,.,TRBJ2-1,.,TGTGCCAGTAGTATAGTCGAGTACAATGAGCAGTTCTTC,CASSIVEYNEQFF
TRBV27,.,TRBJ1-5,.,TGTGCCAGCAATAATAGGGGTAGCAATCAGCCCCAGCATTTT,CASNNRGSNQPQHF
TRBV27,.,TRBJ2-7,.,TGTGCCAGCGCCATTGGGGAGGACTACGAGCAGTACTTC,CASAIGEDYEQYF
TRBV27,.,TRBJ2-7,TRBD1,TGTGCCAGCTGGGACAGTTCCTACGAGCAGTACTTC,CASWDSSYEQYF
TRBV11-2,.,TRBJ1-1,.,TGTGCCAGCAGCCCGATGGGGGGGATTGACACTGAAGCTTTCTTT,CASSPMGGIDTEAFF